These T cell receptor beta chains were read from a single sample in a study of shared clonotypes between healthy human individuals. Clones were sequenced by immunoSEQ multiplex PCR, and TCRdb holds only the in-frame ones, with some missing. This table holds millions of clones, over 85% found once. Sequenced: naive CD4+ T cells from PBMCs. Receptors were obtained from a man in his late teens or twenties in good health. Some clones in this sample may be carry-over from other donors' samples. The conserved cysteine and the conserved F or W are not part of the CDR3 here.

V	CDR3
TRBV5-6	ASSTGVDTEAF
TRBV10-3	AISATGGPYEQY
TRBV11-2	ASSPRDRNTQY
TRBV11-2	ASSLRGVGGEQY
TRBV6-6	AGGGRNNEQF
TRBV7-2	ASSLVRSYGYT
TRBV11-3	ASSNGAQGTQY
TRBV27	ASTPVRFGGSYNEQF
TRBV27	ASSFGGQTHEQY
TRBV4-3	ASSQLLKSPRAGSGGGELF
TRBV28	ASSLRGAGGNQPQH
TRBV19	ASSISGAPGLHGYT
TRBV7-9	ASSPGTSGNDEQF
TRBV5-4	ASSLGAGWGLRGTGELF
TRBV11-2	ASSSIAQGKGSNEKLF
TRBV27	ASRLPGGGRYEQY
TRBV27	ASSPTGPPTSYEQY
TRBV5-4	ASSLAENTEAF
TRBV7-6	ASQLGLNQETQY
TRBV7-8	ASSLAASGGTDTQY
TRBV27	ASSKDRGDQPQH
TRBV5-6	ASSGDRDSYNEQF
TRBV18	ASSPMRGEVEAF
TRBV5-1	ASSVGTAGNQPQH
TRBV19	ASSIQGLAGGPQY
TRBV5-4	ASSRTGTDTQY
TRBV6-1	ASSVGLGSYNEQF
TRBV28	ASSLSATGTGRYEQY
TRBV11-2	ASSFGTLLTDTQY